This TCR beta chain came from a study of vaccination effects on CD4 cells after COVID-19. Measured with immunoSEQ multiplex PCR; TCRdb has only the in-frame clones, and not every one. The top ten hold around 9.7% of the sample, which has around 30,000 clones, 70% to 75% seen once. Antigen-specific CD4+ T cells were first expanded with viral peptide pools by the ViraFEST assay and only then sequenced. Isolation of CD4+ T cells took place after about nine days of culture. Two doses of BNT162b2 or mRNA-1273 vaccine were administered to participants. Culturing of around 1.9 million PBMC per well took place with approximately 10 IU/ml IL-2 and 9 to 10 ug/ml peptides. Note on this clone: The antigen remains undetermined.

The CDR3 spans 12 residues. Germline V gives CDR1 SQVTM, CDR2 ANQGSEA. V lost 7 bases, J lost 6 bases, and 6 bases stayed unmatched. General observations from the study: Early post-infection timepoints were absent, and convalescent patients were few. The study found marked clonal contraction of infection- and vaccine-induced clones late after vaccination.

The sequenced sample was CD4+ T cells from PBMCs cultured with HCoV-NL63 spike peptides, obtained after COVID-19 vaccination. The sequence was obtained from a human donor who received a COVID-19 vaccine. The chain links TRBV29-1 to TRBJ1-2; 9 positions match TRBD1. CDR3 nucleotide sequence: TGCAGCGCTCAGGGACAGGGAGATGGCTACACCTTC. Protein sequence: CSAQGQGDGYTF.